Below, 14 T cell receptor beta chains from the same sample are listed, as sequenced in a study of blood T cell repertoires in COVID-19 (dated by TCRdb to about 2020). The method was the immunoSEQ multiplex PCR assay. TCRdb limited this immuneACCESS table to in-frame rearrangements with V and J called. A share of clones is missing; checked studies link under half to unresolved V genes, and the rest is unexplained. The sample table contains more than 150,000 clones; only one count was recorded for around nine tenths of them. In total, the top ten clones hold around 1% of the sample. The sequencing sample was made of peripheral blood. These receptors came from a woman younger than 30 who had recovered from COVID-19.

V and J are TRBV12-1 and TRBJ1-5; the table calls TRBD1, which could not be checked here. TRBV12-1 is a recognized pseudogene. The length of the CDR3 is 11 residues. CDR3 in DNA: TGTGCCTGCCCAGGGAAACAGCCCCAGCATTTT. This sequence encodes CACPGKQPQHF.

For the CDR3, the DNA is TGTGCCAGCAGCCCTTGGGCTAGCGCGAGCTCCTACGAGCAGTACTTC. Its protein product is CASSPWASASSYEQYF. The gene calls are TRBV7-2 and TRBJ2-7, with D possibly being TRBD2 (6 bases). There are 16 residues in the CDR3. Trimming took 5 bases from V and 0 from J, leaving 17 bases between them. The germline V gene has CDR1 SGHTA and CDR2 FQGNSA.

V usage is TRBV4-1 and J usage is TRBJ2-1; TRBD1 aligns across 7 bases. Germline trimming cut 1 base from V and 5 bases from J; bases unmatched to any gene: 2. Germline V CDR1 and CDR2: MGHRA, YSYEKL. The CDR3 runs 14 residues. The CDR3 bases are TGCGCCAGCAGCCAAGTTGGGACAGACAATGAGCAGTTCTTC. Its protein is CASSQVGTDNEQFF.

J is TRBJ1-2 and V is TRBV19, with a possible D match to TRBD1 (5 bases). Trimming took 5 bases from V and 6 from J, leaving 16 bases between them. CDR1 is LNHDA and CDR2 is SQIVND in the germline V gene (reference sequence). This CDR3 region has 14 residues. CDR3 in DNA: TGTGCCAGTAGTGATCAAGGGGAAGGGAATGGCTACACCTTC. Translating it yields CASSDQGEGNGYTF.

V gene TRBV25-1 combines with J gene TRBJ1-2; 7 bases fit TRBD1. The ends lost 7 bases at V and 6 bases at J; junction bases unmatched: 5. Germline CDR1 and CDR2: MGHDK and SYGVNS. The CDR3 extends over 12 amino acids. The CDR3 loop is CASTRDSHGYTF. DNA for the CDR3: TGTGCCAGCACCCGGGACAGCCATGGCTACACCTTC.

The J gene is TRBJ2-2, the V gene TRBV19; D is uncertain. Between the trimmed V and J ends, which lost 7 bases and 5 bases, there was a span of 14 bases. The CDR3 contains 14 residues. The germline gives CDR1 LNHDA, CDR2 SQIVND (reference sequence). The DNA of the CDR3 is TGTGCCAGTACCCCCTTCGGGTGGACCGGGGAGCTGTTTTTT. Amino acid sequence: CASTPFGWTGELFF.

The V gene is TRBV19, the J gene TRBJ2-5; 7 nucleotides agree with TRBD2. The CDR3 has 16 amino acids. V trimming: 3 bases; J trimming: 5 bases; junction bases outside the gene matches: 12. CDR1 and CDR2 from the germline V gene are LNHDA and SQIVND (reference sequence). CDR3 in DNA: TGTGCCAGTAGTATCGGGATGGCGGGAGACTGGGAGACCCAGTACTTC. It yields the protein CASSIGMAGDWETQYF.

This clone has only a few counts. This chain connects TRBV9 to TRBJ2-1; 13 bases line up with TRBD2. V was clipped by 3 bases and J by 8 bases; unmatched bases: 11. This CDR3 is built from 17 residues. Germline values: CDR1 SGDLS, CDR2 YYNGEE. Written as DNA, the CDR3 is TGTGCCAGCAGCGGCGACTTACTAGCGGGGGGGCGAGATGAGCAGTTCTTC. Protein: CASSGDLLAGGRDEQFF.

This clone occurred a few times. This rearrangement joins TRBV4-3 to TRBJ1-2, with 7 bases matching TRBD1. Germline CDR1 is LGHNA and CDR2 is YSLEER. With 4 bases clipped from V and 6 bases from J, the junction kept 8 bases outside the gene matches. The CDR3 runs 14 residues. CDR3: CASSPTDTGDGYTF. CDR3 coding DNA: TGCGCCAGCAGCCCCACCGACACAGGGGATGGCTACACCTTC.

CDR3 sequence (DNA): TGTGCCAGCAGCTTAGTTCCAGGGCAATCCTACGAGCAGTACTTC. The encoded protein is CASSLVPGQSYEQYF. The chain combines TRBV7-9 with TRBJ2-7, with a possible D match to TRBD1 (5 bases). Germline lookup yields CDR1 SEHNR and CDR2 FQNEAQ (reference sequence). This CDR3 region has 15 residues. The germline V and J ends were trimmed by 1 base and 1 base, with 11 bases remaining between them.

The CDR3 protein is CAISESMTSSEQYV. CDR3 DNA: TGTGCCATCAGTGAGTCGATGACTAGCTCCGAGCAGTACGTC. This chain links TRBV10-3 with TRBJ2-7; 7 positions agree with TRBD2. Looked up from germline, CDR1 is ENHRY and CDR2 is SYGVKD. There are 14 residues in the CDR3. After removal of 0 bases from V and 6 bases from J, the junction contained 5 bases not matched to a gene.

This clone has a handful of counts. This chain connects TRBV29-1 to TRBJ2-5; a possible D gene is TRBD2 (5 bases). The CDR3 is made up of 12 amino acids. Trimming left V 3 bases short and J 2 bases short, with 7 bases between. Germline V gene lookup returns CDR1 SQVTM and CDR2 ANQGSEA. CDR3 bases: TGCAGCGTTGACCGGGATCAAGAGACCCAGTACTTC. Its translation: CSVDRDQETQYF.

The chain combines TRBV19 with TRBJ2-1; the D gene is possibly TRBD2 (5 bases). V was pared by 2 bases and J by 6 bases, with 11 bases between. The CDR3 covers 14 residues. Germline V CDR1 and CDR2: LNHDA, SQIVND (reference sequence). The CDR3 is CASSIPGIPNEQFF. The CDR3 DNA follows: TGTGCCAGTAGTATACCCGGGATCCCCAATGAGCAGTTCTTC.

The chain uses TRBV6-6 and TRBJ2-7, with 9 bases matching TRBD2. The CDR3 contains 13 residues. CDR1 is MNHNY, CDR2 SVGAGI, per germline (reference sequence). V shed 7 bases, J shed 4 bases, and the junction held 5 bases outside the gene matches. The CDR3 here is CASNSGGAYEQYF. DNA for the CDR3: TGTGCCAGCAATAGCGGGGGAGCGTACGAGCAGTACTTC.